Below are 19 T cell receptor beta chains sequenced from a single sample in a study of T cell changes during pregnancy in multiple sclerosis. The assay was immunoSEQ multiplex PCR, and TCRdb's table has in-frame clones only and misses some. The table lists fewer than 85,000 clones, just over 90% of them singletons. The sample consisted of peripheral blood, taken in the second trimester of pregnancy. The receptors originated from a female donor with multiple sclerosis, enrolled in a pregnancy study.

The V gene is TRBV5-5, the J gene TRBJ1-1; unclear D gene. This CDR3 is 14 amino acids long. Trimming removed 2 bases at V and 0 bases at J, with 8 bases between. Looked up from germline, CDR1 is SGHKS and CDR2 is YYEKEE (reference sequence). CDR3 sequence reads: CASSFHSLNTEAFF. The CDR3 DNA reads TGTGCCAGCAGCTTCCACAGCTTGAACACTGAAGCTTTCTTT. Using reference TRBV5-5 and TRBJ1-1 for the parts outside the CDR3, the full variable domain is DAGVTQSPTHLIKTRGQQVTLRCSPISGHKSVSWYQQVLGQGPQFIFQYYEKEERGRGNFPDRFSARQFPNYSSELNVNALLLGDSALYLCASSFHSLNTEAFFGQGTRLTVV.

The chain combines TRBV28 with TRBJ1-2; a weak D match, TRBD1 (6 bases). This CDR3 contains 16 residues. Trimming stripped 5 bases from V and 6 bases from J, with 22 bases between. Germline values: CDR1 MDHEN, CDR2 SYDVKM. The DNA for the CDR3 is TGTGCCAGCAGTATTACAGGGCTACTCGGAACCGATGGCTACACCTTC. The encoded protein is CASSITGLLGTDGYTF.

V is TRBV4-2 and J is TRBJ2-7; 7 nucleotides match TRBD2. This CDR3 is built from 15 residues. The V and J ends lost 4 bases and 5 bases, in that order; junction bases with no gene match: 11. Per the germline V gene, CDR1 is LGHNA and CDR2 is YNFKEQ. DNA of the CDR3: TGTGCCAGCAGCCCCTTAGGCGGGAGCCTCCACGAGCAGTACTTC. Amino acid sequence: CASSPLGGSLHEQYF.

The CDR3: CASSATGGQPQHF. CDR3 DNA: TGTGCCAGCAGCGCAACGGGGGGTCAGCCCCAGCATTTT. The J gene is TRBJ1-5, the V gene TRBV7-9; D is possibly TRBD1 (5 bases). The CDR3 loop spans 13 amino acids. CDR1 is SEHNR, CDR2 FQNEAQ, per germline (reference sequence). Deletions cut 5 bases from V and 6 bases from J, with 11 bases between.

This chain's CDR3 is CASSLLARIDTQYF. The CDR3 DNA reads TGTGCCAGCAGCTTATTGGCCAGGATAGATACGCAGTATTTT. The V and J genes are TRBV11-1 and TRBJ2-3; D ambiguous. CDR3 length equals 14 residues. The germline V gene encodes CDR1 SGHAT and CDR2 FQDESV (reference sequence). V shed 2 bases and J shed 5 bases, with 11 bases lying between them.

The chain employs TRBV7-3 and TRBJ2-1, with TRBD2 identical over 7 bases. Looked up from germline, CDR1 is SGHTA and CDR2 is FQGTGA. The CDR3 consists of 16 residues. J lost 7 bases, V lost 0 bases, and 9 bases had no gene match. CDR3 protein: CASSLTTPGGVNEQFF. In nucleotides, the CDR3 is TGTGCCAGCAGCTTAACCACCCCGGGAGGTGTTAATGAGCAGTTCTTC.

The chain carries TRBV4-2 and TRBJ1-2, with 9 positions matching TRBD1. The CDR3 runs to 16 residues. Germline CDR1 LGHNA, CDR2 YNFKEQ. The junction had 10 bases not matched to a gene; V was cut back by 1 base and J by 7 bases. The CDR3 nucleotides read TGTGCCAGCAGCCAAGGGTTAGGACAGGGGCTTGGTGGCTACACCTTC. It specifies CASSQGLGQGLGGYTF.

This clone appeared once. The rearrangement uses TRBV7-3 and TRBJ1-6; D may be TRBD1 (5 bases). The CDR3 runs to 14 residues. V was shortened by 5 bases and J by 8 bases, with 13 bases between the two germline ends. Germline-derived CDR1 and CDR2 are SGHTA and FQGTGA. CDR3 DNA sequence: TGTGCCAGCAGCCCAGGGTCGCCGGATTCACCCCTCCACTTT. Amino acid sequence: CASSPGSPDSPLHF.

The genes are TRBV7-3 and TRBJ2-1; 10 bases agree with TRBD2. V was clipped by 2 bases and J by 4 bases; unmatched bases: 5. Germline V gives CDR1 SGHTA, CDR2 FQGTGA. This CDR3 has 16 amino acids. The CDR3: CASSLYERGGYNEQFF. CDR3 sequence (DNA): TGTGCCAGCAGCTTATACGAGCGGGGGGGTTACAATGAGCAGTTCTTC.

The chain's CDR3 is CASSQVLGSGGLNTGELFF. The CDR3 coding sequence is TGTGCCAGCAGCCAAGTTCTGGGTAGCGGGGGCCTAAACACCGGGGAGCTGTTTTTT. The chain joins TRBV4-2 to TRBJ2-2, with 9 nucleotides matching TRBD2. This CDR3 spans 19 amino acids. Germline V gene data show CDR1 as LGHNA and CDR2 as YNFKEQ. The ends lost 1 base at V and 2 bases at J; junction bases unmatched: 11.

This clone was seen repeatedly, ten times or more. V and J are TRBV18 and TRBJ2-7; 10 bases agree with TRBD1. CDR1 KGHSH and CDR2 LQKENI come from the germline V gene. V gave up 3 bases and J gave up 3 bases; unmatched junction bases: 2. The CDR3 covers 14 residues. The CDR3 nucleotides are TGTGCCAGCTCACCGGGGACAGGGGACTACGAGCAGTACTTC. Its translation is CASSPGTGDYEQYF.

CDR3 protein: CASSFGAGGWETQYF. CDR3 nucleotide sequence: TGTGCCAGCAGCTTCGGAGCGGGAGGGTGGGAGACCCAGTACTTC. V and J are TRBV11-2 and TRBJ2-5; 10 bases agree with TRBD2. This CDR3 has 15 amino acids. J gave up 5 bases and V 3 bases, and 6 bases lay outside the gene matches. Germline V CDR1 and CDR2: SGHAT, FQNNGV.

This clone has a single count. V is TRBV5-5 and J is TRBJ2-1; D possibly corresponds to TRBD2 (5 bases). The CDR3 runs 16 residues. V lost 4 bases and J 3 bases, leaving 17 bases between the germline ends. Looked up from germline, CDR1 is SGHKS and CDR2 is YYEKEE (reference sequence). The CDR3 is CASSPSPRDYYNEQFF. CDR3 nucleotides: TGTGCCAGCAGCCCTTCTCCTCGGGATTACTACAATGAGCAGTTCTTC.

J is TRBJ2-4 and V is TRBV11-2; 7 bases align to TRBD2. With V trimmed by 4 bases and J by 3 bases, 6 bases remained unmatched. The length of the CDR3 is 15 residues. In germline, CDR1 is SGHAT, CDR2 FQNNGV. In DNA, the CDR3 is TGTGCCAGCAGCTCCGCGGGGGTTAGCAAAAACATTCAGTACTTC. As protein: CASSSAGVSKNIQYF.

The gene calls are TRBV9 and TRBJ1-6; 9 bases match TRBD1. The germline CDR1 and CDR2 sequences are SGDLS and YYNGEE. Unmatched junction bases numbered 9, after V lost 3 bases and J lost 11 bases. This CDR3 comprises 15 residues. The CDR3 region is CASSGGQGHPAPLHF. The CDR3 bases are TGTGCCAGCAGCGGCGGACAGGGGCATCCGGCACCCCTCCACTTT.

V and J are TRBV7-2 and TRBJ2-1, with D perhaps TRBD2 (6 bases). CDR1 and CDR2 (germline): SGHTA, FQGNSA. Deletions cut 3 bases from V and 2 bases from J, with 11 bases between. There are 15 residues in the CDR3. CDR3 bases: TGTGCCAGCAGCTTGGGGGGTTCCACCTACAATGAGCAGTTCTTC. This gives the protein CASSLGGSTYNEQFF.

CDR3 DNA: TGTGCCAGCTGGGGTGGAGGCACTGAAGCTTTCTTT. Its translation is CASWGGGTEAFF. This chain joins TRBV7-9 and TRBJ1-1; D remains unclear. Germline V gives CDR1 SEHNR, CDR2 FQNEAQ (reference sequence). V dropped 8 bases and J dropped 4 bases, with 11 bases sitting between them. CDR3 length equals 12 residues.

The chain recombines TRBV5-4 with TRBJ1-1; D is undetermined. The germline gives CDR1 SGHNT, CDR2 YYREEE (reference sequence). This CDR3 has 12 amino acids. The V and J ends lost 0 bases and 6 bases respectively, with 6 bases between them. DNA of the CDR3: TGTGCCAGCAGCTTGGATTCGGCTGAAGCTTTCTTT. Encoded protein: CASSLDSAEAFF.

This clone was detected only once. This chain joins TRBV19 and TRBJ2-2, with 10 bases lining up with TRBD1. The germline V gene encodes CDR1 LNHDA and CDR2 SQIVND (reference sequence). V lost 8 bases and J lost 4; bases outside the gene matches: 7. The CDR3 loop spans 15 amino acids. The CDR3 here is CASSSGTGATGELFF. The CDR3 DNA reads TGTGCCAGTTCTTCCGGGACAGGGGCCACCGGGGAGCTGTTTTTT.